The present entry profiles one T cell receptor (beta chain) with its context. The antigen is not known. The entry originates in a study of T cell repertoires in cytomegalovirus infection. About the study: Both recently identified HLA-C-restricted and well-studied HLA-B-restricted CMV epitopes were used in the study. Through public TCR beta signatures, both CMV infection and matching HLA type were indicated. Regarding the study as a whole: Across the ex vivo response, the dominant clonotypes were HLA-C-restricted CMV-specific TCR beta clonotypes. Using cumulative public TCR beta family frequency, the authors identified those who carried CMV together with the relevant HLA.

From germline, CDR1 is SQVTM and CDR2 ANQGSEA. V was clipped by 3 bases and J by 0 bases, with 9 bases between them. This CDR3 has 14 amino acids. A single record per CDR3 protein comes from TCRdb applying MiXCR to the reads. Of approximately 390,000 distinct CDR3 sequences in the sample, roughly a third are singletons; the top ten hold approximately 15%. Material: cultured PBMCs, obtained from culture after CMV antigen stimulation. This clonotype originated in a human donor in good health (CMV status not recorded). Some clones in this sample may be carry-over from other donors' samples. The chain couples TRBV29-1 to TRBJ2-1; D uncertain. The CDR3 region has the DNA TGCAGCGTTGACGGGCTCAGCTCCTACAATGAGCAGTTCTTC. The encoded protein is CSVDGLSSYNEQFF.